The present entry profiles one T cell receptor beta chain with its context. This sample was taken from a study of shared clonotypes between healthy human individuals. The protocol was immunoSEQ multiplex PCR, while the TCRdb copy is restricted to in-frame clones and leaves out a portion. Of roughly 500,000 clones in the sample, 60% to 80% are singletons; the top ten hold about 12%. The CDR3 length is 14 residues. V lost 4 bases, J lost 4 bases, and 15 bases lay in between. Germline CDR1 SGDLS, CDR2 YYNGEE. The receptor was isolated from a woman aged 35 to 49 in good health. Some clones in this sample may be carry-over from other donors' samples. The chain links TRBV9 to TRBJ2-7; D may be TRBD1 (6 bases). The sequenced sample consisted of PBMCs. CDR3 DNA: TGTGCCAGCAGCACAACAGGGTTCAGTTACGAGCAGTACTTC. This translates into CASSTTGFSYEQYF.